Below, one T cell receptor (beta chain) is given with its context. There are a few counts of this clonotype. Its antigen target is currently unknown. No base qualities exist here, and no much larger clone lies one base off it. The sample originates from a study of blood T cells in healthy people across ages (dated by TCRdb to between 2014 and 2016). Notes on the research overall: In model experiments, template switching captured roughly one uniquely barcoded TCR beta cDNA molecule for every two T cells. The study measured age-related changes in TCR beta repertoire diversity using deep sequencing normalized with unique cDNA molecular identifiers. The donors were divided into four age groups: young (average around 17 years), middle-aged (around 41), aged (about 61) and long-lived (about 84). Using the same blood draw, the study looked at two additional independent replicas of 1 million unique cDNA reads for two donors, one aged 18 to 30 and the other aged 80 or older.

Counted from cysteine to phenylalanine, this CDR3 has 12 amino acids. The entry retains the CDR3 DNA only, 36 bases that are in frame from base 1. The germline V gene gives CDR1 as SNHLY and CDR2 as FYNNEI. The donors were roughly 38 Caucasian individuals from Russia, aged 6 to 90 years, who were systemically healthy. Approximately 9.7 milliliters of peripheral blood were drawn from each donor into EDTA-treated Vacutainer tubes. Ficoll-Paque density-gradient centrifugation was used to isolate PBMCs, with at least 6.5 million per sample. Total RNA was extracted from PBMCs with Trizol reagent, with at least 5 micrograms obtained per sample. For every donor, flow cytometry on a PBMC aliquot measured the percentage of naive CD45RAhigh/CD27high T cells. What the study reported, not specific to this receptor: Estimates of total diversity from one million sequenced T cells were regarded as lower bounds and underestimates. Compared with the aged group, the long-lived group had more naive CD4+ T cells, fewer expanded clones and increased TCR diversity, suggesting age selection. Observed TCR beta diversity correlated strongly with the percentage of naive T cells measured by flow cytometry. Donor CMV infection status was unknown, potentially confounding age-related changes in expanded clonotypes. Bulk unsorted PBMC profiling prevented conclusive comparison of naive and antigen-experienced compartments. Observed TCR beta diversity per million T cells fell roughly linearly with age, and a significant reduction was already apparent by age around 40.

The library was built by means of 5' RACE. The data were produced on an Illumina HiSeq 2500. A second roughly 7 to 11 cycle PCR used a sample-barcoded 5' primer and a J-beta primer mix. Each TCR beta cDNA molecule received a unique molecular identifier from a template-switch 5' adaptor carrying 12 random nucleotides. Each sample yielded at least 2.5 million CDR3-containing paired-end reads. First-strand cDNA was synthesized from all RNA with the Mint cDNA synthesis kit, primed by a TRBC-specific oligonucleotide. After uracil-DNA glycosylase treatment, a first 18-cycle PCR used universal primers M1SS and BC2_uni_R on all cDNA. On the authors' methods: Normalization of each sample was performed by random selection of 1 million high-quality reads, each carrying a distinct molecular identifier. Instead of being binned into consensus sequences, reads that shared molecular identifiers were thrown out. MiTCR, set to a Q25 quality threshold and the strictest error-elimination algorithm, was used for CDR3 identification, clonotype clustering and error correction. A nonparametric unseen species model using Euler transformation provided a lower-bound estimate of total TCR beta diversity. TCRdb trimmed public reads at Q25 via fastp, called clones via MiXCR and kept in-frame beta chains. CDR3 protein duplicates are merged, each entry listing the most common genes and DNA. The V and J calls come from TCRdb's annotation, not from the publication. For this sample the table gives some 800,000 distinct CDR3 sequences, of which 25% were detected only once. Under 4.5% of the sample is held by the ten biggest clonotypes.

These data also formed part of another study, on T cells of mothers and their children. Drawing on the second study: Nine systemically healthy Caucasian individuals, comprising three mothers and their six children, were included as donors. cDNA synthesis used all of the extracted RNA, with 1.5 ug of RNA in each 15 ul reaction. In the second PCR, sample barcodes and 2-4 random nucleotides were introduced via the M1S primer. Over 8.5 million TCR beta CDR3 reads came from each mother, compared with roughly 2.8 million reads from each child. TCR recombination output is similarly shaped by thymic selection in related and unrelated pairs, with a minor effect exerted by inherited differences. Normalized repertoire overlap was always slightly but never significantly higher in related than unrelated mother-child pairs. Persistent microchimeric T cell clones were not detected, at a sensitivity of about 100 clones per million clonotypes. To look for features that set related mother-child pairs apart from unrelated individuals, the researchers ran deep NGS to compare the TCR beta repertoires of mothers and children. Mothers averaged roughly 40 +/- 4 years of age and children averaged roughly 11 +/- 4 years. After adapter ligation with NEBNext reagents, the libraries were sequenced on Illumina HiSeq 2000 with 100+100 nt paired-end reads. To avoid cross-contamination, the mother libraries and the child libraries were prepared a month apart and sequenced in separate runs. Between roughly 500,000 and 2,100,000 distinct TCR beta clonotypes were identified per donor. Naive TCR beta clonotypes were estimated from low-frequency clonotypes matched to each donor's FACS-determined naive share, without sorting.

The receptor was isolated from a boy aged 10-17 years in good health. The sequence links TRBV2 to TRBJ2-5, with 8 central nucleotides matching TRBD2. The J call may be in error: the DNA end matches TRBJ2-1 better. The sample taken for sequencing was blood. The bases are TGTGCCAGCAGTGAGACTAGCGATGAGCAGTTCTTC. This yields the protein CASSETSDEQFF.